This T cell receptor (beta chain) emerged from a study of vaccination and CD4 T cells after COVID-19 (dated by TCRdb to the early 2020s). For the wider study: Every convalescent patient had a positive nasal swab PCR test for SARS-CoV-2, with mild disease in under ten patients and severe disease in one. In the convalescent cohort there were six males and four females, among whom were two Hispanic individuals, seven Caucasians, two Asians and one multiracial person. Each participant got two doses of either the Pfizer-BioNTech BNT162b2 vaccine (n=8) or the Moderna mRNA-1273 vaccine (n=2). Post-COVID blood samples were collected from convalescent patients a median of around 100 days after diagnosis, with a range of roughly 35 to 170 days. Post-vaccine blood samples were obtained a median of roughly 75 days after the second vaccine dose, with a range of roughly 12 to 250 days. The cultures were stimulated with overlapping spike peptide pools from SARS-CoV-2 and from the common cold coronaviruses HCoV-NL63, HCoV-OC43 and HCoV-229E. As controls, cultures received a CEFX viral epitope pool (the positive control), an HIV-1 Nef peptide pool (the negative control), or no peptide at all. In under 13 COVID-19 convalescent patients and a few infection-naive healthy vaccine recipients, researchers compared the spike-specific CD4+ TCR repertoire from before mRNA vaccination with the repertoire from after.

Inclusive of the bounding cysteine and phenylalanine, the CDR3 is 19 residues long. Only the CDR3 region is kept as DNA, spanning 57 bases read in frame from base 1. The method behind the library was PCR. DNA from cultured CD4+ T cells underwent TCR sequencing with the Oncomine TCR Beta short-read assay at the Johns Hopkins FTIC core. Genomic DNA was extracted from the cultured CD4+ T cells with the QIAamp micro DNA kit. Oncomine TCR Beta libraries from cultured CD4+ T cells were pooled with unique dual indexes and sequenced on an Illumina iSeq 100. In the source study's methods: Non-productive sequences were removed, and CDR3s that did not start with C, did not end with F or W, or were shorter than 7 amino acids were discarded. The MANAFEST web application identified antigen-specific clonotypes by comparing peptide-stimulated wells against reference wells and other culture wells. For a clone to be called positive, the clone needed an FDR below 0.05, an odds ratio above 5, and a productive frequency above 0.1% in at least two of three replicate wells. A clonotype counted as cross-reactive if it showed significant expansion both in the SARS-CoV-2 spike wells and in at least one common cold coronavirus spike condition. Similarity between CDR3 sequences was evaluated in R version 3.6.1 using Levenshtein distances (stringdist) and unrooted phylogenetic trees (ape). TCRdb passed the public sequencing reads through fastp at Q25 and MiXCR, retaining productive beta sequences. Entries are consolidated by CDR3 protein sequence, retaining the most common genes and DNA. These V and J calls rely on TCRdb rather than the paper's analysis. Within this sample are about 15,000 distinct CDR3 sequences, with 40% to 60% of them counted one time only. Together, the top ten hold roughly 7.8% of the sample.

The study at large found these results: Among convalescent patients, a median around 89% of the SARS-CoV-2-reactive clones seen after vaccination appeared only after vaccination, which suggests priming specific to the vaccine. Nearly all vaccine-specific clones in convalescent patients (304 of 307) were mono-reactive for SARS-CoV-2 spike rather than cross-reactive with common cold coronaviruses. The number of convalescent patients in the study was relatively small, and the study did not examine early timepoints following natural infection. The median count of SARS-CoV-2-reactive clonotypes went up from 20 to 25 after infection to a few dozen after vaccination, although the change was not significant.

A word on this clonotype: It has no known antigen specificity. No quality values exist for individual bases; no much larger clone is one base distant.

What the treatment or condition label conveys for this sample: approximately 9-day PBMC culture with coronavirus spike peptide pools or control peptides (ViraFEST assay). The ViraFEST assay was used in the study, in which antigen-specific T cells were expanded with peptide pools and expanded clonotypes were subsequently identified by TCR sequencing. The convalescent patients' positive SARS-CoV-2 PCR tests fell between March and December 2020, which was before the Alpha, Beta and Delta variants emerged in the United States. PBMCs were cultured at approximately 2.1 million per well in IMDM supplemented with roughly 5% human AB serum and around 10 IU/ml IL-2, with roughly 10 ug/ml peptide pools added. Half of the culture medium was replaced with fresh IL-2-containing medium on days 3 and 7. Once the cells had been in culture for over 9 days, the EasySep CD4+ T cell isolation kit was used to isolate CD4+ T cells by negative selection. Ficoll-Paque Plus gradient centrifugation was used to isolate PBMCs from whole blood, and the isolated PBMCs were then either used fresh or cryopreserved at -140C. Culture conditions were generally each tested in triplicate wells.

The sample was CD4+ T cells from blood, cultured in vitro. This receptor chain uses TRBV21-1 and TRBJ2-3; the DNA was not used to check the table's D call, TRBD2. TRBV21-1 is a documented pseudogene. The origin of this receptor is a human donor who had recovered from COVID-19. The CDR3 sequence is CASSGMGGLAGDPTDTQYF. The base sequence is TGTGCCAGCAGCGGGATGGGGGGACTAGCGGGAGATCCCACAGATACGCAGTATTTT.